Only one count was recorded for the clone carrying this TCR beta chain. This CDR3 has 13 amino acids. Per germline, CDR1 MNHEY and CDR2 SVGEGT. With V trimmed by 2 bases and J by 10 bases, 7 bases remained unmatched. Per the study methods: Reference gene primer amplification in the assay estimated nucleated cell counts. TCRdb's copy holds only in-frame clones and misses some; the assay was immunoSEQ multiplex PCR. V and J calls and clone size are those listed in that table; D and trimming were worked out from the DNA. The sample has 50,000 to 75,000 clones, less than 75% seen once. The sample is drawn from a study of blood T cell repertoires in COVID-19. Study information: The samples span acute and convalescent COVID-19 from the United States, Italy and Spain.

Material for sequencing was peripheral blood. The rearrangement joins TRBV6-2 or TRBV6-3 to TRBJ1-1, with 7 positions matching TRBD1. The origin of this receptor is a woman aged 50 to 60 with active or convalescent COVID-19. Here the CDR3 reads CASSYAAGGRAFF. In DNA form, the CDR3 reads TGTGCCAGCAGTTACGCGGCAGGGGGGAGAGCTTTCTTT.